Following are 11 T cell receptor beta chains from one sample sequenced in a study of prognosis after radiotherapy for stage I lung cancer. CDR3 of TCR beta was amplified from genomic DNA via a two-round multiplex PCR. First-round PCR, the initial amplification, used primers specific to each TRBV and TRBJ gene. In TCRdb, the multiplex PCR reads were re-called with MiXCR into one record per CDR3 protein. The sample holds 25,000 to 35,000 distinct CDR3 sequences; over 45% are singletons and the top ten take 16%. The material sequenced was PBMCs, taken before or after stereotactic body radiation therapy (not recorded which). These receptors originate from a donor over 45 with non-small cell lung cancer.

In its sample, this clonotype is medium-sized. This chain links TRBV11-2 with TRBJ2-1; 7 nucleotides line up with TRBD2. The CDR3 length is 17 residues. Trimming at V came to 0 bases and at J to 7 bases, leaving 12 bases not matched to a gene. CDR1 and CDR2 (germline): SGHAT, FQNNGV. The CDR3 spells CASSLDPPGGSRNEQFF. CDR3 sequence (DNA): TGTGCCAGCAGCTTAGATCCCCCCGGCGGGAGTCGGAATGAGCAGTTCTTC. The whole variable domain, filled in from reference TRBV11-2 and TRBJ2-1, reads EAGVAQSPRYKIIEKRQSVAFWCNPISGHATLYWYQQILGQGPKLLIQFQNNGVVDDSQLPKDRFSAERLKGVDSTLKIQPAKLEDSAVYLCASSLDPPGGSRNEQFFGPGTRLTVL.

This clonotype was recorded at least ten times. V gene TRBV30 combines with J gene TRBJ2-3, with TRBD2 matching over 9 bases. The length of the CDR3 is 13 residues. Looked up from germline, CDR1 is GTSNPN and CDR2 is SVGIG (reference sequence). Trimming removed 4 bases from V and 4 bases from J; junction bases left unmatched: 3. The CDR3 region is CAWTSGTPDTQYF. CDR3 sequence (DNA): TGTGCCTGGACTAGCGGGACCCCAGATACGCAGTATTTT.

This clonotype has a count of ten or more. The CDR3, as DNA: TGTGCCACCAGTGACCCCAGGGGGGAAGGAGAGACCCAGTACTTC. Its protein product is CATSDPRGEGETQYF. The chain has TRBV24-1 and TRBJ2-5; D is perhaps TRBD1 (7 bases). The germline V gene encodes CDR1 KGHDR and CDR2 SFDVKD. This CDR3 has 15 amino acids. V lost 4 bases to trimming and J lost 4 bases, with 15 bases between them.

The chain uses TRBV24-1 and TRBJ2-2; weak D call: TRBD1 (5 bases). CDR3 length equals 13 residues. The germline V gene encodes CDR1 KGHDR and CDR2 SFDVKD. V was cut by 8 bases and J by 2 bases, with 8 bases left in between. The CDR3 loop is CATKQGNTGELFF. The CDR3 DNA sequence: TGTGCCACCAAGCAGGGCAACACCGGGGAGCTGTTTTTT.

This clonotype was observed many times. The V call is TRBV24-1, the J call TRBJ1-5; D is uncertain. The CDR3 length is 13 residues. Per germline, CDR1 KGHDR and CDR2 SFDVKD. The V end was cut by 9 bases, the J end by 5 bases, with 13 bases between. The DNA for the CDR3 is TGTGCCACCCCCCCAGGTCTCCATCAGCCCCAGCATTTT. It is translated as CATPPGLHQPQHF.

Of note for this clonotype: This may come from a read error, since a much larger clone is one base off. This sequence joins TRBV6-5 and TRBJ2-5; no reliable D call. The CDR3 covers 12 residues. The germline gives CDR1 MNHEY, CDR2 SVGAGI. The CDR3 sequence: CASSYRQDTQYF. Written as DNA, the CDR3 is TGTGCCAGCAGTTATCGTCAAGATACCCAGTACTTC.

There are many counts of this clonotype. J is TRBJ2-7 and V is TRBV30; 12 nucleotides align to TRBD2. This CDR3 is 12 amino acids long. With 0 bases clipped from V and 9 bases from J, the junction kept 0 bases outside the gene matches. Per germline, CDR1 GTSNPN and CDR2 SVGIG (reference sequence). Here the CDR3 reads CAWSVLAGGQYF. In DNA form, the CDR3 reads TGTGCCTGGAGTGTACTAGCGGGAGGGCAGTACTTC. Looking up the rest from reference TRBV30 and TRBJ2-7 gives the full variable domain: SQTIHQWPATLVQPVGSPLSLECTVEGTSNPNLYWYRQAAGRGLQLLFYSVGIGQISSEVPQNLSASRPQDRQFILSSKKLLLSDSGFYLCAWSVLAGGQYFGPGTRLTVT.

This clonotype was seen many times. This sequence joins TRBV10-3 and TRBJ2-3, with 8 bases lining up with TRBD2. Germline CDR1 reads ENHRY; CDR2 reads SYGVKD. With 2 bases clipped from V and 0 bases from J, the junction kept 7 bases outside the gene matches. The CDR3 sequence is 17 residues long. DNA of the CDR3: TGTGCCATCAGTGAGGTACATAGCGGGACCAGCACAGATACGCAGTATTTT. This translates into CAISEVHSGTSTDTQYF.

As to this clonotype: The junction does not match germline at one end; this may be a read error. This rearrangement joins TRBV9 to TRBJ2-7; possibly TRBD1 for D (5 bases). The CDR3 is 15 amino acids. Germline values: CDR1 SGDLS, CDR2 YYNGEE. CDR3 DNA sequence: TGTGCCAGCAGCTCACGCCAGGGTAGGTCGGGCGAGAAGTACTTC. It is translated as CASSSRQGRSGEKYF.

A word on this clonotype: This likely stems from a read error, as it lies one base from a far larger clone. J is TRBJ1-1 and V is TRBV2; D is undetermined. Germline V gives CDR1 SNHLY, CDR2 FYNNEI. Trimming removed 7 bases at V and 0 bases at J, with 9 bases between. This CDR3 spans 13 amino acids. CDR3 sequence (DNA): TGTGCCAGCATCTTACGGGTGAACACTGAAGCTTTCTTT. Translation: CASILRVNTEAFF.

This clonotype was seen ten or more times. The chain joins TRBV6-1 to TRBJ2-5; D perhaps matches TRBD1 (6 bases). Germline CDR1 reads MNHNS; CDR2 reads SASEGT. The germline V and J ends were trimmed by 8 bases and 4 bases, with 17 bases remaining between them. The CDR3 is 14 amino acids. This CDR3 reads CASDVQGFGETQYF. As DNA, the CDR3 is TGTGCCAGCGATGTTCAGGGGTTTGGAGAGACCCAGTACTTC.